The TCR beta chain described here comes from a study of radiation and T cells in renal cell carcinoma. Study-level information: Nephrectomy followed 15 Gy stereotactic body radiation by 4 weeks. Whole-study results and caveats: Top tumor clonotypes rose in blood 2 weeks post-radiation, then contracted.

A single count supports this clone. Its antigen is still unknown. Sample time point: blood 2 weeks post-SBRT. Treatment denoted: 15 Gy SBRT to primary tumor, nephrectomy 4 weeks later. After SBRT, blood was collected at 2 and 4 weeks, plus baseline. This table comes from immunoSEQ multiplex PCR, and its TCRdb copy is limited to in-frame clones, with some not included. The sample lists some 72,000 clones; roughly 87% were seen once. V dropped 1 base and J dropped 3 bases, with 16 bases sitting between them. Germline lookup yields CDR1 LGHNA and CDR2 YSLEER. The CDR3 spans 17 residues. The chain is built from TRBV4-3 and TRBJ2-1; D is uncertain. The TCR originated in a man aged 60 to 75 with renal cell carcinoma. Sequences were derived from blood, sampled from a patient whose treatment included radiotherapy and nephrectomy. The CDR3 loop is CASSQATGPVSYNEQFF. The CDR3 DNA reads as TGCGCCAGCAGCCAAGCTACCGGGCCGGTAAGCTACAATGAGCAGTTCTTC.